The T cell receptor beta chain under discussion was sequenced for a study of monozygotic twins with inflammatory bowel disease. From germline, CDR1 is SGHNT and CDR2 YYREEE (reference sequence). The CDR3 runs 14 residues. After re-calling the 5' RACE reads, TCRdb lists one entry per CDR3 protein, DNA absent. This sample's clone table lists 440,000 or so distinct CDR3 sequences. Blood was collected, around 2.7 ml per donor. The V call is TRBV5-4, the J call TRBJ2-7; TCRdb reports TRBD2, a call that lacks DNA to check it against. The sequenced material came from blood. The TCR sequence derives from a human donor with ulcerative colitis or Crohn's disease, or a healthy co-twin of an affected twin (not recorded which). CDR3 in amino acids: CASSLELANHEQYF.